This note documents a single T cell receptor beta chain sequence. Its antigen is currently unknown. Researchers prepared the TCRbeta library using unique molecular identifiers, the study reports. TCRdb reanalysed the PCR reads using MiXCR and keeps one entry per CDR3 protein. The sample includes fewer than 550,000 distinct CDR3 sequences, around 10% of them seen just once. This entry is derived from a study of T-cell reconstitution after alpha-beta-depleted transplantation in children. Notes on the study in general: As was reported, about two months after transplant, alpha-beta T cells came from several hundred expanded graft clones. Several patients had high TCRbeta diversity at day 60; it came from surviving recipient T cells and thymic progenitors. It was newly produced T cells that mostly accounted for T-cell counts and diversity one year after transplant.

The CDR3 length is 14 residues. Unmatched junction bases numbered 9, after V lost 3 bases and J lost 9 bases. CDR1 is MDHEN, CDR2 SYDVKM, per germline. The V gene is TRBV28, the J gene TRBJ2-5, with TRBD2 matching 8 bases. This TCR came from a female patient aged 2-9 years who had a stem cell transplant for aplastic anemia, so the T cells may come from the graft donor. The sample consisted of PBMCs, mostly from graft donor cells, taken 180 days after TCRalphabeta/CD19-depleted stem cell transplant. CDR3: CASSFGGGKRPQYF. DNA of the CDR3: TGTGCCAGCAGTTTCGGGGGGGGTAAGAGACCCCAGTACTTC.